This TCR beta chain was retrieved from a study of T-cell memory formation after mild COVID-19. Study-level information: Largely, TCR clusters stayed within a single donor.

The CDR3 runs 16 residues. The V gene's germline CDR1 is ENHRY and CDR2 SYGVKD. Trimming removed 2 bases from V and 0 bases from J, with 12 bases in between. TCRdb independently ran MiXCR on the 5' RACE reads; one entry per CDR3 protein. The table lists 150,000 to 200,000 distinct CDR3 sequences, 16% of them singletons, with around 1.9% in the top ten. Notes on the study in general: Largely, contracting CD4+ clones fell within CM and EM, and contracting CD8+ clones within EMRA. Second-wave clones reaching peak frequency on day 37 lacked confirmed SARS-CoV-2 specificity. Some SARS-CoV-2-responding clones were already detected in memory before infection.

A remark on this clonotype: The antigen is not known.

Sequencing was carried out using PBMCs or a T cell subset sorted from them (not recorded which). The TCR was taken from an adult woman who had mild COVID-19 (a few samples of this study predate the infection). Cell type and time point are not known. V and J are TRBV10-3 and TRBJ2-3; a weak D match, TRBD2 (6 bases). Written as DNA, the CDR3 is TGTGCCATCAGTGAGGACCGGGACTCAAGCACAGATACGCAGTATTTT. This codes for CAISEDRDSSTDTQYF.